What follows are 15 T cell receptor beta chains derived from one specimen sequenced in a study of T-cell reconstitution after alpha-beta-depleted transplantation in children listed by TCRdb under 2016. The library was prepared using PCR. This sample was sequenced with an Illumina HiSeq 2500. TCR library preparation used molecular barcoding, with unique molecular identifiers applied to normalize quantification of the TCRbeta repertoire. The public reads were reprocessed in TCRdb via fastp at Q25 and MiXCR, keeping in-frame beta chains. A single entry per CDR3 protein holds the most common genes and DNA from its merged rows. The sample table lists about 1,000,000 distinct CDR3 sequences, under 30% of them with a count of one. The top ten clones comprise approximately 30% of the sample. The treatment or condition label, read with the paper, signifies: allogeneic hematopoietic cell transplantation with graft depleted of TCRalphabeta T cells and CD19 B cells.

The sample was PBMCs, mostly from graft donor cells, taken 360 days after TCRalphabeta/CD19-depleted stem cell transplant. The source is a boy in the first two years of life who had a stem cell transplant for SCID, so the T cells may come from the graft donor.

Only a few counts were recorded for this clonotype. J is TRBJ2-1 and V is TRBV5-1, with TRBD2 matching over 10 bases. This CDR3 spans 17 amino acids. Unmatched junction bases numbered 11, after V lost 3 bases and J lost 5 bases. From germline, CDR1 is SGHRS and CDR2 YFSETQ. The CDR3: CASSWHGSGGGNNEQFF. Written as DNA, the CDR3 is TGCGCCAGCAGCTGGCACGGGAGCGGGGGGGGAAACAATGAGCAGTTCTTC.

This clonotype showed up just a few times. The genes are TRBV5-1 and TRBJ2-7; D not certain. The germline V and J ends were trimmed by 1 base and 5 bases, with 4 bases remaining between them. The CDR3 is 11 amino acids. Per the germline V gene, CDR1 is SGHRS and CDR2 is YFSETQ. The CDR3 loop reads CASSLKNEQYF. In nucleotides, the CDR3 is TGCGCCAGCAGCTTGAAAAACGAGCAGTACTTC.

This clonotype was seen a handful of times. This rearrangement joins TRBV5-1 to TRBJ2-1; 13 bases line up with TRBD2. CDR3 length: 15 amino acids. Germline CDR1 reads SGHRS; CDR2 reads YFSETQ. J gave up 6 bases and V 5 bases, and 5 bases lay outside the gene matches. The CDR3 nucleotides read TGCGCCAGCAGAATAGGACTAGCGGGGGTCAATGAGCAGTTCTTC. This sequence encodes CASRIGLAGVNEQFF.

This chain joins TRBV20-1 and TRBJ2-7; maybe TRBD1 (6 bases). CDR3 length: 17 residues. Trimming removed 6 bases from V and 0 bases from J, with 24 bases in between. Per the germline V gene, CDR1 is DFQATT and CDR2 is SNEGSKA (reference sequence). The CDR3 nucleotides read TGCAGTGCCGAGGGCGCGAGAGGGGACACCACCTCCTACGAGCAGTACTTC. Translation: CSAEGARGDTTSYEQYF.

This chain joins TRBV11-2 and TRBJ1-3; D not resolved. From germline, CDR1 is SGHAT and CDR2 FQNNGV. This CDR3 spans 15 amino acids. The ends were cut back, 2 bases at V and 2 bases at J, with 10 bases in the middle. This CDR3 reads CASSLSSAPGNTIYF. CDR3 nucleotide sequence: TGTGCCAGCAGCTTAAGTAGTGCCCCTGGAAACACCATATATTTT.

In its sample, this clonotype was seen a few times. This chain links TRBV5-1 with TRBJ2-7; D might be TRBD2 (7 bases). Trimming removed 4 bases at V and 3 bases at J, with 17 bases between. The germline V gene has CDR1 SGHRS and CDR2 YFSETQ. The CDR3 spans 15 residues. CDR3 DNA: TGCGCCAGCAGCCTAAGTACAGGGAGGGTCTACGAGCAGTACTTC. Its translation is CASSLSTGRVYEQYF.

CDR3 sequence: CASSQDTRVGQINSPLHF. The CDR3 nucleotides are TGTGCCAGCAGCCAAGATACACGAGTAGGGCAGATTAATTCACCCCTCCACTTT. V and J are TRBV4-2 and TRBJ1-6; D is unresolved. Germline assignment: CDR1 LGHNA and CDR2 YNFKEQ. This CDR3 is built from 18 residues. The V and J ends lost 0 bases and 6 bases respectively, with 18 bases between them.

This clonotype was counted only a few times. The chain uses TRBV20-1 and TRBJ1-6; D is unresolved. This CDR3 region has 13 residues. Looked up from germline, CDR1 is DFQATT and CDR2 is SNEGSKA (reference sequence). Trimming left V 0 bases short and J 9 bases short, with 9 bases between. This CDR3 reads CSAREAGPSPLHF. The CDR3 DNA reads TGCAGTGCTAGAGAGGCCGGCCCTTCACCCCTCCACTTT.

This chain uses TRBV7-8 with TRBJ1-2; D remains ambiguous. V lost 5 bases to trimming and J lost 1 base, with 14 bases between them. This CDR3 is 15 amino acids long. Germline V gene sequence: CDR1 SGHVS, CDR2 FQNEAQ. The CDR3 sequence is CASSPRRIRNYGYTF. In DNA, the CDR3 is TGTGCCAGCAGCCCCCGGCGGATCCGTAACTATGGCTACACCTTC.

The V call is TRBV4-1, the J call TRBJ1-2; TRBD1 matches 8 bases. CDR1 and CDR2 (germline): MGHRA, YSYEKL. The V gene end was trimmed by 2 bases and the J gene end by 7 bases; junction bases not matched to a gene: 6. The CDR3 loop spans 14 amino acids. The CDR3 DNA is TGCGCCAGCAGCCAACCGGACAGGGAGGCTGGCTACACCTTC. Its translation: CASSQPDREAGYTF.

The gene calls are TRBV3-1 and TRBJ2-3, with 10 bases fitting TRBD1. This CDR3 is built from 17 residues. Germline CDR1 is LGHDT and CDR2 is YNNKEL (reference sequence). V shed 4 bases, J shed 3 bases, and the junction held 10 bases outside the gene matches. CDR3 in amino acids: CASSPAGTGALTDTQYF. For the CDR3, the DNA is TGTGCCAGCAGCCCAGCTGGGACAGGGGCTTTAACAGATACGCAGTATTTT.

The table lists this clonotype with a few counts. V usage is TRBV5-1 and J usage is TRBJ2-5; the match to TRBD2 covers 10 bases. V lost 0 bases and J lost 5; bases outside the gene matches: 4. In germline, CDR1 is SGHRS, CDR2 YFSETQ. This CDR3 has 15 amino acids. The CDR3 region is CASSLALTSGETQYF. CDR3 sequence (DNA): TGCGCCAGCAGCTTGGCCTTGACTAGCGGGGAGACCCAGTACTTC. The full variable domain, rest sourced from reference TRBV5-1 and TRBJ2-5, is KAGVTQTPRYLIKTRGQQVTLSCSPISGHRSVSWYQQTPGQGLQFLFEYFSETQRNKGNFPGRFSGRQFSNSRSEMNVSTLELGDSALYLCASSLALTSGETQYFGPGTRLLVL.

V usage is TRBV7-2 and J usage is TRBJ1-1; D not certain. The CDR3 runs 14 residues. Germline V gene data show CDR1 as SGHTA and CDR2 as FQGNSA. Trimming left V 2 bases short and J 5 bases short, with 12 bases between. CDR3 in amino acids: CASSLRFFWTEAFF. CDR3 nucleotides: TGTGCCAGCAGCTTACGCTTTTTTTGGACTGAAGCTTTCTTT.

This clonotype came up a few times. Given a much more abundant clone one base away, this may be a read error. This rearrangement joins TRBV7-8 to TRBJ1-5; weak D call: TRBD1 (5 bases). CDR1 is SGHVS, CDR2 FQNEAQ, per germline. V gave up 0 bases and J gave up 5 bases, with 8 bases separating them. This CDR3 comprises 14 residues. The CDR3: CASSLAQGHQPQHF. The CDR3 coding sequence is TGTGCCAGCAGCTTAGCCCAGGGCCATCAGCCCCAGCATTTT.

This clonotype has only a few counts. The V gene is TRBV28, the J gene TRBJ1-4, with a weak D call TRBD1 (6 bases). The CDR3 covers 15 residues. CDR1 is MDHEN, CDR2 SYDVKM, per germline. Trimming took 5 bases from V and 0 from J, leaving 10 bases between them. In DNA form, the CDR3 reads TGTGCCAGCAGTCAGGGGACTGCAACTAATGAAAAACTGTTTTTT. Its translation: CASSQGTATNEKLFF.